Listed below are T cell receptor beta chains from one sample, sequenced in a study of blood T cell repertoires in COVID-19. Clones were read by immunoSEQ multiplex PCR, and TCRdb kept only the in-frame ones, dropping some. The data contain approximately 300,000 clones, around four fifths of them singletons. What was sequenced was peripheral blood. These receptors all stem from a woman between 50 and 59 years old with active or convalescent COVID-19. Both conserved end residues are trimmed from each CDR3. Each record gives: J gene, V gene, CDR3 protein.

j_gene: TRBJ1-6
v_gene: TRBV6-2/TRBV6-3
CDR3aa: ASSTSRQEAYNSPLH

j_gene: TRBJ1-3
v_gene: TRBV2
CDR3aa: ASSGQHSGNTIY

j_gene: TRBJ1-3
v_gene: TRBV30
CDR3aa: AWSGGTVPDTIY

j_gene: TRBJ2-2
v_gene: TRBV19
CDR3aa: ASSMPSGRADRTGELF

j_gene: TRBJ2-5
v_gene: TRBV29-1
CDR3aa: SVVLASGRVGETQY

j_gene: TRBJ1-1
v_gene: TRBV10-3
CDR3aa: AISDPRGARDTEAF

j_gene: TRBJ2-7
v_gene: TRBV5-8
CDR3aa: ASGSQLGFEQY

j_gene: TRBJ1-2
v_gene: TRBV5-6
CDR3aa: ASSYEIGGGIEGYT

j_gene: TRBJ2-5
v_gene: TRBV7-9
CDR3aa: ASSLDWREDQETQY

j_gene: TRBJ2-3
v_gene: TRBV28
CDR3aa: ASSSLAESTDTQY

j_gene: TRBJ1-2
v_gene: TRBV30
CDR3aa: AWSGRGMEGYT

j_gene: TRBJ2-1
v_gene: TRBV18
CDR3aa: ASSLQGRTTYNEQF

j_gene: TRBJ1-2
v_gene: TRBV27
CDR3aa: ASSLNRGTGYT

j_gene: TRBJ1-4
v_gene: TRBV9
CDR3aa: ASSVGTGAGEKLF

j_gene: TRBJ1-1
v_gene: TRBV5-4
CDR3aa: ASSFSDKNTEAF

j_gene: TRBJ1-4
v_gene: TRBV30
CDR3aa: AWSEPAEEKLF

j_gene: TRBJ1-2
v_gene: TRBV5-6
CDR3aa: ASSPAGQALLDYT

j_gene: TRBJ2-3
v_gene: TRBV7-2
CDR3aa: ASSKSGSGDTQY

j_gene: TRBJ1-5
v_gene: TRBV19
CDR3aa: ASSIIGSGQPQH